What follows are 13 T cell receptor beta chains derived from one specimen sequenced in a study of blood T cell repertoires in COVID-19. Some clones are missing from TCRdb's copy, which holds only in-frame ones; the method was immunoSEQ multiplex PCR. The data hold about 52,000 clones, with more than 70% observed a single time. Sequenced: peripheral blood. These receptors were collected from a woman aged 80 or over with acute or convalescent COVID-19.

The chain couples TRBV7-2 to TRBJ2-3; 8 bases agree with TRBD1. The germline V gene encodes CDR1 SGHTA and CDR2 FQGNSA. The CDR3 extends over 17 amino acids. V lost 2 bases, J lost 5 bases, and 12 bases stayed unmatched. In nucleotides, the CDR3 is TGTGCCAGCAGCTTAAAAGTAAGGCAGGGGGCTGGAGATACGCAGTATTTT. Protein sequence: CASSLKVRQGAGDTQYF.

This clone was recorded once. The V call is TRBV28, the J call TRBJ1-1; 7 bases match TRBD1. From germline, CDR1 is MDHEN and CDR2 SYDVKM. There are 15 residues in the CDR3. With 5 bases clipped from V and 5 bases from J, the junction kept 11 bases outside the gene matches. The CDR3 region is CASSLPQGLRTEAFF. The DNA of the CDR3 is TGTGCCAGCAGTCTCCCACAGGGGCTGCGGACTGAAGCTTTCTTT.

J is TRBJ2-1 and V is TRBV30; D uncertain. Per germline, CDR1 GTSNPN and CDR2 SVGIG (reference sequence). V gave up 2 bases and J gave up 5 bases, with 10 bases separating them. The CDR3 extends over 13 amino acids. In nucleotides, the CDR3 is TGTGCCTGGAGTTCCCAGATCCACAATGAGCAGTTCTTC. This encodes CAWSSQIHNEQFF.

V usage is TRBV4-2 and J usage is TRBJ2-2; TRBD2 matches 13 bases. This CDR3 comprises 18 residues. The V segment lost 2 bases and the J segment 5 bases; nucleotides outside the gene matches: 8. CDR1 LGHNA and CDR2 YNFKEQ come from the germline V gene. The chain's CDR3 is CASSQPGLAGIRTGELFF. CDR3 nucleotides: TGTGCCAGCAGCCAACCGGGACTAGCGGGAATACGTACCGGGGAGCTGTTTTTT.

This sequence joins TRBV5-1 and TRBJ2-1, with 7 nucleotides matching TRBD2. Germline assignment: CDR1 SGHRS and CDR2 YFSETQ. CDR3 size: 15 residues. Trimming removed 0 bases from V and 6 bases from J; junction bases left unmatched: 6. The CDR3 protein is CASSLVSSGSNEQFF. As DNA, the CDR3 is TGCGCCAGCAGCTTGGTATCTAGCGGCTCCAATGAGCAGTTCTTC.

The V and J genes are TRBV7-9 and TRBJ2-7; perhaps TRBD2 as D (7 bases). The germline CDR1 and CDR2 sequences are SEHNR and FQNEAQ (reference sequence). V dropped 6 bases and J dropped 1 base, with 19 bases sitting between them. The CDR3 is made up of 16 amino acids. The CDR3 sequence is CASRTGRGAMSYEQYV. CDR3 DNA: TGTGCCAGCAGGACGGGACGGGGGGCGATGTCCTACGAGCAGTACGTC.

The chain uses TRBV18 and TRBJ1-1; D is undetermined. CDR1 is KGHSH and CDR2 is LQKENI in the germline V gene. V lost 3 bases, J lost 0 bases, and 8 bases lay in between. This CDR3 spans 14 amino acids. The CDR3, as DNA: TGTGCCAGCTCACCCCGTGACTTGAACACTGAAGCTTTCTTT. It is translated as CASSPRDLNTEAFF.

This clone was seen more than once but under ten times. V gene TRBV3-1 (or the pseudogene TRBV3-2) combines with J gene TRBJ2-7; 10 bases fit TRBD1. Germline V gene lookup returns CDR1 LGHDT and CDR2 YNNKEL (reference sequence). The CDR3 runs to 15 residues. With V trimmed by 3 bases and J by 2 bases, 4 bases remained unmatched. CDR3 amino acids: CASSHRDRGTYEQYF. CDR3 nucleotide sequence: TGTGCCAGCAGCCATAGGGACAGGGGTACCTACGAGCAGTACTTC.

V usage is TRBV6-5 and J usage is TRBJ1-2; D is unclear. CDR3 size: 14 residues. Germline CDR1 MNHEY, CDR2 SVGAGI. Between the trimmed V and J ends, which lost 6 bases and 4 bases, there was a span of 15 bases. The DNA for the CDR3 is TGTGCCAGCAGGATATCCCAGACAAGCTATGGCTACACCTTC. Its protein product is CASRISQTSYGYTF.

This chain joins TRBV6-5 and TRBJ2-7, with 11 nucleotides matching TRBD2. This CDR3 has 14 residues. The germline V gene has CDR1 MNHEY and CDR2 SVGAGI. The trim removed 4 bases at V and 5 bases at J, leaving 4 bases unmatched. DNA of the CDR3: TGTGCCAGCAGTTGGGAGACTAGCGGGGACGAGCAGTACTTC. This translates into CASSWETSGDEQYF.

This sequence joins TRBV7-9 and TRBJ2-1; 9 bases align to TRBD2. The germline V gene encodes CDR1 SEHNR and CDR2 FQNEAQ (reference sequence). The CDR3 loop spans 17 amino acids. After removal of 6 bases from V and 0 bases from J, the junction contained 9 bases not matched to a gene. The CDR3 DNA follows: TGTGCCAGCAGGTCCAGCGGGGGGCCGAGCTCCTACAATGAGCAGTTCTTC. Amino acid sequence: CASRSSGGPSSYNEQFF.

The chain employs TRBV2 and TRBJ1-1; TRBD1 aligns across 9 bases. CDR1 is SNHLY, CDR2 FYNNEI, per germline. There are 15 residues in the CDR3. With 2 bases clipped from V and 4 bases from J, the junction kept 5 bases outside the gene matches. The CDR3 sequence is CASSELDRGFTEAFF. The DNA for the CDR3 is TGTGCCAGCAGTGAATTAGACAGGGGGTTCACTGAAGCTTTCTTT.

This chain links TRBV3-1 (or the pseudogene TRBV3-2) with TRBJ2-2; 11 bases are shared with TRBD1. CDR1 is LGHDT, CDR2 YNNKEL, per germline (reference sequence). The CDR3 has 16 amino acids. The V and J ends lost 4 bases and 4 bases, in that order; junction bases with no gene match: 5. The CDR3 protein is CASSLSDRGRTGELFF. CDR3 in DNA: TGTGCCAGCAGCCTTTCGGACAGGGGGCGCACCGGGGAGCTGTTTTTT.